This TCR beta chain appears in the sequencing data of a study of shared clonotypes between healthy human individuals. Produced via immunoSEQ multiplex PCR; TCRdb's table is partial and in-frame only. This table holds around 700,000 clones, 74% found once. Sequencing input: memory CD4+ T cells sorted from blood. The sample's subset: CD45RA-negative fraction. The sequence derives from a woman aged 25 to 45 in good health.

The CDR3 region is CASSLGVGSEETQYF. The CDR3 DNA reads TGCGCCAGCAGCTTGGGAGTCGGGAGTGAAGAGACCCAGTACTTC. The gene calls are TRBV5-1 and TRBJ2-5, with D possibly TRBD2 on 6 matching bases. V was cut by 0 bases and J by 3 bases, with 12 bases left in between. The CDR3 loop spans 15 amino acids. Germline CDR1 and CDR2: SGHRS and YFSETQ.